This TCR beta chain came from a study of T cells in Graves' hyperthyroidism and ophthalmopathy (dated by TCRdb to between 2018 and 2021). As for the study more broadly: Peripheral blood was sampled at the time of initial diagnosis, prior to any treatment. Following sampling, methimazole starting at 30 mg daily was given to hyperthyroidism patients, and high-dose intravenous methylprednisolone was given to ophthalmopathy patients. To identify distinguishing TCR V-J signatures, a discovery cohort of 100 patients was used, comprising under 45 with Graves' ophthalmopathy and 57 with stable Graves' hyperthyroidism. An independent validation cohort of about 20 hyperthyroidism patients and more than 15 patients who later progressed to ophthalmopathy tested prospective prediction of ophthalmopathy. For training and testing, the 80 to 100 patients in the discovery cohort were randomly divided in a 7:3 ratio. TCR Vbeta CDR3 sequencing of 120 to 150 peripheral blood samples (roughly 41 ophthalmopathy, about 74 hyperthyroidism and 17 progressor patients) is reported in the paper. In about 6 Graves' hyperthyroidism patients, the study also compared T-cell repertoires from thyroid tissue with T-cell repertoires from blood.

CDR1 and CDR2, looked up from the germline V gene, are SGHRS and YFSETQ. The CDR3 starts with the cysteine, ends with the phenylalanine, and has 9 residues. The kept DNA is CDR3 alone, 27 bases in frame from the first base. The V and J ends are trimmed by 3 bases and 13 bases, leaving 7 bases between them. Amplification of TCR beta CDR3 regions was carried out from RNA transcripts. The TCR CDR3 was subjected to a first round of RT-PCR using the HTBI primer set and the Qiagen OneStep RT-PCR kit. A second multiplex PCR round built the libraries, followed by size selection and purification. The libraries were sequenced on an Illumina HiSeq2000 using paired-end 100 bp reads. As for how the authors treated the data: SOAPnuke was used to process the raw data, with reads discarded if the reads contained adapters or uncalled bases, had a mean Phred below 15, or lacked an exact constant-primer or identifier match. High-quality paired reads were merged with COPE v1.2.5, and unique nucleotide sequences were defined as clonotypes. MiTCR v1.1 was used to align clonotypes to the IMGT TRBV, TRBD and TRBJ reference segments. Only V-J combinations with frequency above 0.0001, covering 99.2% of repertoires, were analysed. A TCS score was defined as the ratio of F50 (clonal expansion) to E x V (chaos), with BLOSUM62-based TCRdist applied between CDR3 peptides within each V-J. Welch's t-statistics and random forest reduced around 550 V-J features to 10 to 15, which were used in a naive Bayes classifier (R e1071). TCRdb redid the processing of the public reads, applying fastp at Q25 and MiXCR, and retained in-frame beta chains. Rows are combined by CDR3 protein, so each entry shows the most common genes and DNA. TCRdb, not the original authors, processed these V and J calls. This sample gives under 550,000 distinct CDR3 sequences in total; just under 20% of them show up just once. The ten largest clones add up to roughly 47% of the sample.

Moderately to severely active disease, a Clinical Activity Score of at least 3, a NOSPECS grade of at least 4, and a duration under 3 months were present in ophthalmopathy patients. The study excluded patients with uncontrolled infections, other autoimmune diseases, pregnancy or lactation. Diagnoses were established on the basis of clinical symptoms, serum thyroxine and TRAb, thyroid ultrasound, and orbital computed tomography. PBMCs were separated from 10 ml of fresh peripheral blood using Ficoll-Paque density gradient centrifugation. Total RNA was extracted with Trizol reagent, and quality was checked on an Agilent 2100 Bioanalyzer. The paper's findings and limits, for the study overall: A 13 V-J signature model separated ophthalmopathy from stable hyperthyroidism, with just over 85% sensitivity and roughly 84% specificity in cross-validation and 80%/75% in testing. In validation, the model predicted progression to ophthalmopathy with around 71% sensitivity and about 72% specificity, a median of approximately 6.5 months before onset. Most expanded thyroid clonotypes (frequency above 0.001) were also detected in blood, a finding suggesting that blood repertoires may reflect thyroid immune responses. Sample size was not statistically predetermined, and investigators were not blinded to group allocation.

This clonotype was recorded at least ten times. Which antigen it targets is not known. One base away there is no much larger clone; base qualities are not given. The origin of this receptor is a man aged 40-49 years with Graves' ophthalmopathy. The rearranged segments are TRBV5-1 and TRBJ2-5, with the D gene not confidently named. The specimen was blood. Read as DNA, the sequence is TGCGCCAGCAGCTCTTGGGTGTACTTC. It translates as CASSSWVYF.